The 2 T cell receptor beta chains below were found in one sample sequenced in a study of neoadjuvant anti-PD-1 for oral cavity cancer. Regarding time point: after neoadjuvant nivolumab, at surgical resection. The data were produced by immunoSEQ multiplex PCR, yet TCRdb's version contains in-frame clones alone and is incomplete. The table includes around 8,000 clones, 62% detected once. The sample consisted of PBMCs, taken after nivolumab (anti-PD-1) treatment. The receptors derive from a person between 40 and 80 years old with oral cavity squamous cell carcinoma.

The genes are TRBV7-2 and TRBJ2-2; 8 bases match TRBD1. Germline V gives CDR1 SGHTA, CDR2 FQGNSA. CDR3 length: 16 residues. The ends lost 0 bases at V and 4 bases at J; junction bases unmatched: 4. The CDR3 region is CASSLAPTGVTGELFF. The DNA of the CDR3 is TGTGCCAGCAGCTTAGCACCGACAGGGGTCACCGGGGAGCTGTTTTTT. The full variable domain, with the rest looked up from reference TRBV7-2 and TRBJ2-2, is GAGVSQSPSNKVTEKGKDVELRCDPISGHTALYWYRQSLGQGLEFLIYFQGNSAPDKSGLPSDRFSAERTGGSVSTLTIQRTQQEDSAVYLCASSLAPTGVTGELFFGEGSRLTVL.

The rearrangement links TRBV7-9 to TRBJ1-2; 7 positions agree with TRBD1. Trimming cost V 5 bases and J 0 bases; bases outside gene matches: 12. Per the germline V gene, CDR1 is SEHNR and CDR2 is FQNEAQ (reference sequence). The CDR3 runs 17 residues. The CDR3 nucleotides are TGTGCCAGCAGCCCCGGGCTCCCGGGACAGACTAACTATGGCTACACCTTC. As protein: CASSPGLPGQTNYGYTF. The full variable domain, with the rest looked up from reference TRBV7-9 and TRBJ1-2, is DTGVSQNPRHKITKRGQNVTFRCDPISEHNRLYWYRQTLGQGPEFLTYFQNEAQLEKSRLLSDRFSAERPKGSFSTLEIQRTEQGDSAMYLCASSPGLPGQTNYGYTFGSGTRLTVV.